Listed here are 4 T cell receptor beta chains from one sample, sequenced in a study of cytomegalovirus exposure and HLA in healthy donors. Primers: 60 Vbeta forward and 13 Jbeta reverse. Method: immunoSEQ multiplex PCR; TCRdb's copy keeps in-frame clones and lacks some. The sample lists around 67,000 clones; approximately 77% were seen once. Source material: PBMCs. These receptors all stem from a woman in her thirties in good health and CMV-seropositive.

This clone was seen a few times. CDR3 sequence (DNA): TGCGCCAGCAGCCAGGGCTTTGAAAAACTGTTTTTT. Translation: CASSQGFEKLFF. This chain links TRBV4-1 with TRBJ1-4; no firm D call. The CDR3 loop spans 12 amino acids. Trimming pared 3 bases from V and 7 bases from J, leaving 6 bases between. Germline V CDR1 and CDR2: MGHRA, YSYEKL.

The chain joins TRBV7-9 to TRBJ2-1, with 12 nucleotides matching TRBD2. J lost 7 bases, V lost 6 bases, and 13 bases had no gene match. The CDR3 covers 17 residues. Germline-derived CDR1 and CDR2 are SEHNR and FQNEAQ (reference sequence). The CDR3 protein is CASRPGGASGRENEQFF. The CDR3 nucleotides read TGTGCCAGCAGACCTGGAGGGGCTAGCGGGAGGGAGAATGAGCAGTTCTTC.

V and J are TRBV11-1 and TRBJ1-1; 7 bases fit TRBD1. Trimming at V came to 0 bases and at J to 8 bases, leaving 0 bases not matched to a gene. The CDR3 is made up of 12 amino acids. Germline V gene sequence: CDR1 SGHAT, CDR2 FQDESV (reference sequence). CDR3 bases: TGTGCCAGCAGCTTAGCGACAGGGGAAGCTTTCTTT. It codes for CASSLATGEAFF.

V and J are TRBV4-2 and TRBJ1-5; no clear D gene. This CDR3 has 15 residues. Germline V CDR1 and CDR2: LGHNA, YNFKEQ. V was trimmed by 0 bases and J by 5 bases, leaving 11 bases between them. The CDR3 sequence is CASSQDPAGDQPQHF. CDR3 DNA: TGTGCCAGCAGCCAAGACCCCGCGGGAGATCAGCCCCAGCATTTT.